The clone carrying this T cell receptor beta chain was picked up many times. The antigen remains undetermined. These data belong to a study of CD8 T cells in ankylosing spondylitis. Findings and caveats of the study: From matched ankylosing spondylitis synovial fluid, disease-linked clones were reportedly recovered at significantly enriched levels. Made up of about eight highly homologous variants, a TCR beta motif appeared characteristic of ankylosing spondylitis blood. Several of the motif variants were reported before in synovial fluid and blood from reactive arthritis.

Quantitative barcoded 5'-RACE was used to prepare TCR beta libraries. TCRdb re-derived calls from the 5' RACE reads in MiXCR, one entry per CDR3 protein. The sample consists of 180,000 or so distinct CDR3 sequences, approximately 10% of them appearing once. V lost 6 bases and J lost 7; bases outside the gene matches: 8. The CDR3 contains 15 residues. The chain uses TRBV12-3 or TRBV12-4 and TRBJ2-1, with TRBD1 identical over 11 bases. The sample taken for sequencing was blood, either unsorted or a sorted T cell fraction (not recorded which). The sequence was obtained from a male donor with ankylosing spondylitis or in good health (not recorded which). The CDR3 spells CASRRTGGGENEQFF. The CDR3 DNA is TGTGCCAGCAGAAGGACAGGGGGCGGTGAGAATGAGCAGTTCTTC.